A single sample is the source of the 29 T cell receptor beta chains below, sequenced in a study of T-cell reconstitution after alpha-beta-depleted transplantation in children. Unique molecular identifiers were used in preparing the TCRbeta library. One entry per CDR3 protein, called by TCRdb with MiXCR from the PCR reads. This sample has approximately 800,000 distinct CDR3 sequences; less than 20% occur once, and the top ten carry approximately 4.5%. This specimen was PBMCs, mostly from graft donor cells, taken 360 days after TCRalphabeta/CD19-depleted stem cell transplant. Receptor source: a male patient younger than 18 who had a stem cell transplant for acute lymphoblastic leukemia, so the T cells may come from the graft donor.

J is TRBJ1-5 and V is TRBV6-1; a possible D gene is TRBD1 (6 bases). The V gene lost 7 bases and the J gene lost 1 base, with 17 bases spanning the gap. Germline V gives CDR1 MNHNS, CDR2 SASEGT. The CDR3 runs to 16 residues. The CDR3 DNA follows: TGTGCCAGCACCTCGATAAGGGGGGGCAGCAATCAGCCCCAGCATTTT. Its translation is CASTSIRGGSNQPQHF.

V usage is TRBV18 and J usage is TRBJ1-2; the D is unclear. V was cut by 3 bases and J by 0 bases, with 8 bases left in between. CDR1 is KGHSH and CDR2 is LQKENI in the germline V gene. The CDR3 sequence is 14 residues long. CDR3 loop: CASSPPSPNYGYTF. For the CDR3, the DNA is TGTGCCAGCTCACCGCCGAGTCCTAACTATGGCTACACCTTC.

This chain joins TRBV5-1 and TRBJ2-1; 7 nucleotides match TRBD2. CDR3 size: 16 residues. Losses at the gene ends were 4 bases for V and 7 bases for J; bases not matched to a gene: 14. CDR1 is SGHRS and CDR2 is YFSETQ in the germline V gene. The CDR3 loop reads CASSGGTNSFFNEQFF. CDR3 sequence (DNA): TGCGCCAGCAGCGGGGGGACTAACTCCTTTTTTAATGAGCAGTTCTTC.

The chain has TRBV4-1 and TRBJ2-7; 11 nucleotides line up with TRBD2. Germline-derived CDR1 and CDR2 are MGHRA and YSYEKL. V trimming: 2 bases; J trimming: 7 bases; junction bases outside the gene matches: 7. This CDR3 has 15 residues. The CDR3 nucleotides are TGCGCCAGCAGCCAATTGACTAGCGGGATTCGGGAGCAGTACTTC. Protein sequence: CASSQLTSGIREQYF.

The rearrangement uses TRBV7-3 and TRBJ1-3; D not resolved. This CDR3 is 17 amino acids long. Trimming took off 4 bases at V and 2 bases at J, with 18 bases between the two ends. CDR1 SGHTA and CDR2 FQGTGA come from the germline V gene. CDR3 in DNA: TGTGCCAGCAGCTCCTTTGGGCCGCGGGAGCCTGGAAACACCATATATTTT. This codes for CASSSFGPREPGNTIYF.

This chain links TRBV2 with TRBJ2-1; D unclear. Trimming cost V 1 base and J 7 bases, with 11 bases left between them. The CDR3 has 14 residues. CDR1 is SNHLY, CDR2 FYNNEI, per germline. The DNA for the CDR3 is TGTGCCAGCAGTGAAGAGGGTCCGCGGAATGAGCAGTTCTTC. Its translation is CASSEEGPRNEQFF.

This clonotype was found a few times. The chain carries TRBV4-1 and TRBJ2-7, with D unresolved. V was trimmed by 4 bases and J by 1 base, leaving 17 bases between them. Germline V gene data show CDR1 as MGHRA and CDR2 as YSYEKL. This CDR3 contains 16 residues. The CDR3 DNA follows: TGCGCCAGCAGCCTCATAACCGGCCCCATTTCCTACGAGCAGTACTTC. Its translation is CASSLITGPISYEQYF.

The chain combines TRBV5-4 with TRBJ2-5; 8 bases align to TRBD2. The V gene end was trimmed by 4 bases and the J gene end by 2 bases; junction bases not matched to a gene: 13. There are 17 residues in the CDR3. Germline V gene sequence: CDR1 SGHNT, CDR2 YYREEE (reference sequence). The CDR3 spells CASSPWPSGLPQETQYF. The CDR3, as DNA: TGTGCCAGCAGCCCTTGGCCTAGCGGGTTACCACAAGAGACCCAGTACTTC.

The V call is TRBV7-9, the J call TRBJ2-3; the D gene is possibly TRBD2 (5 bases). V lost 0 bases to trimming and J lost 9 bases, with 10 bases between them. The CDR3 has 13 amino acids. The germline gives CDR1 SEHNR, CDR2 FQNEAQ (reference sequence). Here the CDR3 reads CASSLAMGETQYF. CDR3 DNA sequence: TGTGCCAGCAGCTTAGCGATGGGAGAGACGCAGTATTTT.

The chain recombines TRBV4-1 with TRBJ1-6; a possible D gene is TRBD1 (5 bases). Trimming took 6 bases from V and 7 from J, leaving 16 bases between them. CDR3 length: 15 residues. Per the germline V gene, CDR1 is MGHRA and CDR2 is YSYEKL. CDR3 nucleotides: TGCGCCAGCAGTCAGGACATAGTCCCGAATTCACCCCTCCACTTT. Protein sequence: CASSQDIVPNSPLHF.

This clonotype was observed a handful of times. The V and J genes are TRBV29-1 and TRBJ2-6; D is unresolved. With 0 bases removed from V and 1 base from J, the gap between germline ends came to 7 bases. The CDR3 consists of 15 residues. Germline V gives CDR1 SQVTM, CDR2 ANQGSEA. In nucleotides, the CDR3 is TGCAGCGTTGAAGATACCGGGTCTGGGGCCAACGTCCTGACTTTC. Translated: CSVEDTGSGANVLTF.

Written as DNA, the CDR3 is TGCGCCAGCAGGCGGGACTGGGGGGACACCGGGGAGCTGTTTTTT. Translated: CASRRDWGDTGELFF. The chain joins TRBV5-1 to TRBJ2-2, with D tentatively TRBD2 (6 bases). CDR3 length: 15 residues. Trimming shortened V by 5 bases and J by 3 bases, and 14 bases separated the two germline ends. Germline lookup yields CDR1 SGHRS and CDR2 YFSETQ.

There are many counts of this clonotype. The V gene is TRBV29-1, the J gene TRBJ2-5, with 7 positions matching TRBD1. V gave up 4 bases and J gave up 7 bases; unmatched junction bases: 12. The CDR3 is 14 residues long. CDR1 and CDR2 (germline): SQVTM, ANQGSEA. The CDR3 sequence: CSVGQGPVGGTQYF. As DNA, the CDR3 is TGCAGCGTTGGACAGGGACCCGTTGGGGGGACCCAGTACTTC.

This clonotype was picked up many times. The rearrangement uses TRBV20-1 and TRBJ2-4, with D possibly TRBD2 on 6 matching bases. Germline V gene lookup returns CDR1 DFQATT and CDR2 SNEGSKA (reference sequence). This CDR3 region has 14 residues. Trimming removed 0 bases from V and 0 bases from J, with 6 bases in between. The CDR3 is CSARDGGAKNIQYF. The CDR3 bases are TGCAGTGCTAGAGACGGGGGAGCCAAAAACATTCAGTACTTC.

This clonotype has only a few counts. The V call is TRBV27, the J call TRBJ2-7; D may be TRBD2 (8 bases). CDR3 length equals 14 residues. V lost 5 bases to trimming and J lost 3 bases, with 14 bases between them. Germline V gene data show CDR1 as MNHEY and CDR2 as SMNVEV (reference sequence). As DNA, the CDR3 is TGTGCCAGCAGTAGGGACAGCGGGGGCTACGAGCAGTACTTC. Residues: CASSRDSGGYEQYF.

This clonotype was counted only a few times. V usage is TRBV20-1 and J usage is TRBJ2-1, with D possibly matching TRBD1 (7 bases). The germline gives CDR1 DFQATT, CDR2 SNEGSKA (reference sequence). The CDR3 covers 15 residues. V lost 3 bases and J 7 bases, leaving 19 bases between the germline ends. CDR3 sequence reads: CSASGGEAGGNEQFF. In DNA form, the CDR3 reads TGCAGTGCTAGTGGTGGGGAGGCAGGGGGTAATGAGCAGTTCTTC.

At least ten counts were recorded for this clonotype. The chain links TRBV4-1 to TRBJ2-7, with D perhaps matching TRBD2 (6 bases). The V end was cut by 0 bases, the J end by 2 bases, with 8 bases between. Germline CDR1 reads MGHRA; CDR2 reads YSYEKL. This CDR3 contains 14 residues. The chain's CDR3 is CASSQDWGAYEQYF. Here the CDR3 DNA reads TGCGCCAGCAGCCAAGACTGGGGGGCCTACGAGCAGTACTTC.

V and J are TRBV12-3 or TRBV12-4 and TRBJ1-5; no firm D call. This CDR3 contains 12 residues. V was clipped by 7 bases and J by 7 bases, with 11 bases between them. The CDR3 DNA follows: TGTGCCAGCAATTGGCCGGGACAGCCCCAGCATTTT. It codes for CASNWPGQPQHF.

The chain links TRBV12-3 or TRBV12-4 to TRBJ2-1; a possible D gene is TRBD1 (7 bases). The CDR3 is 16 residues long. The V end was cut by 6 bases, the J end by 2 bases, with 17 bases between. DNA for the CDR3: TGTGCCAGCAGCCCTGACAGGGCGGGGACCTACAATGAGCAGTTCTTC. Translation: CASSPDRAGTYNEQFF.

This chain joins TRBV7-9 and TRBJ2-1; D is perhaps TRBD1 or TRBD2 (5 bases each). Trimming took off 5 bases at V and 5 bases at J, with 16 bases between the two ends. Germline loops: CDR1 SEHNR, CDR2 FQNEAQ (reference sequence). The CDR3 spans 15 residues. The CDR3 DNA reads as TGTGCCAGCAGCCCTCGGGACCTCACGAACAATGAGCAGTTCTTC. It specifies CASSPRDLTNNEQFF.

This clonotype was seen a handful of times. J is TRBJ2-4 and V is TRBV7-9, with unresolved D. Germline V CDR1 and CDR2: SEHNR, FQNEAQ (reference sequence). The CDR3 is made up of 16 amino acids. The V end was cut by 0 bases, the J end by 0 bases, with 9 bases between. The CDR3 region is CASSLALSRAKNIQYF. CDR3 DNA: TGTGCCAGCAGCTTAGCGCTAAGTAGAGCCAAAAACATTCAGTACTTC.

This clonotype has a handful of counts. This chain joins TRBV11-2 and TRBJ2-3; no clear D. This CDR3 comprises 12 residues. Per germline, CDR1 SGHAT and CDR2 FQNNGV. V was shortened by 4 bases and J by 5 bases, with 7 bases between the two germline ends. For the CDR3, the DNA is TGTGCCAGCAGCTGGTGGCAAGATACGCAGTATTTT. Its protein is CASSWWQDTQYF.

This rearrangement joins TRBV12-3 or TRBV12-4 to TRBJ2-7; possible D gene TRBD2, 5 bases. V lost 6 bases and J 3 bases, leaving 12 bases between the germline ends. This CDR3 is 13 amino acids long. The DNA of the CDR3 is TGTGCCAGCAGGTCCGGGAACCTCTACGAGCAGTACTTC. Encoded protein: CASRSGNLYEQYF.

Ten or more counts support this clonotype. The V call is TRBV5-1, the J call TRBJ2-1; TRBD2 matches 16 bases. CDR1 is SGHRS, CDR2 YFSETQ, per germline. V lost 4 bases and J lost 0; bases outside the gene matches: 4. The CDR3 length is 18 residues. CDR3 region: CASSQGLAGGSSYNEQFF. CDR3 in DNA: TGCGCCAGCAGCCAGGGACTAGCGGGAGGGAGCTCCTACAATGAGCAGTTCTTC.

The rearrangement joins TRBV27 to TRBJ2-1; no definite D call. Germline-derived CDR1 and CDR2 are MNHEY and SMNVEV (reference sequence). This CDR3 is built from 13 residues. V gave up 5 bases and J gave up 8 bases, with 13 bases separating them. The CDR3 loop is CASSPTDVDEQFF. For the CDR3, the DNA is TGTGCCAGCAGTCCTACGGACGTGGATGAGCAGTTCTTC.

The chain has TRBV6-5 and TRBJ1-1, with D unresolved. Trimming stripped 6 bases from V and 0 bases from J, with 11 bases between. This CDR3 is 14 amino acids long. Germline CDR1 is MNHEY and CDR2 is SVGAGI. Here the CDR3 reads CASSRHKMNTEAFF. In DNA form, the CDR3 reads TGTGCCAGCAGCCGACACAAAATGAACACTGAAGCTTTCTTT.

This clonotype was seen at least ten times. V is TRBV7-2 and J is TRBJ2-3; D remains unclear. The length of the CDR3 is 13 residues. Germline values: CDR1 SGHTA, CDR2 FQGNSA. V shed 0 bases and J shed 3 bases, with 4 bases lying between them. The CDR3 sequence is CASSLAETDTQYF. CDR3 nucleotide sequence: TGTGCCAGCAGCTTAGCGGAAACAGATACGCAGTATTTT.

This sequence joins TRBV7-9 and TRBJ2-1; D remains unclear. Trimming took 6 bases from V and 12 from J, leaving 15 bases between them. The CDR3 length is 12 residues. Looked up from germline, CDR1 is SEHNR and CDR2 is FQNEAQ (reference sequence). CDR3 bases: TGTGCCAGCAGACAGACCTCTGTGGGGCAGTTCTTC. This codes for CASRQTSVGQFF.

The rearrangement links TRBV6-5 to TRBJ2-1; tentatively, D is TRBD1 or TRBD2 (5 bases each). The CDR3 is 15 residues long. Trimming shortened V by 2 bases and J by 4 bases, and 12 bases separated the two germline ends. The germline gives CDR1 MNHEY, CDR2 SVGAGI. The CDR3 sequence is CASSYTGTVYNEQFF. CDR3 coding DNA: TGTGCCAGCAGTTACACCGGGACCGTATACAATGAGCAGTTCTTC.